Shown below are 23 T cell receptor beta chains from a single sample sequenced in a study of blood T cell repertoires in COVID-19. TCRdb keeps only in-frame clones here, not all; method: immunoSEQ multiplex PCR. The sample includes roughly 250,000 clones, nearly 90% of them seen just once. The specimen sequenced was peripheral blood. These receptors were taken from a woman in her thirties or forties who had recovered from COVID-19.

This rearrangement joins TRBV4-3 to TRBJ1-2; D unclear. The CDR3 sequence is 15 residues long. Germline V gene sequence: CDR1 LGHNA, CDR2 YSLEER. Trimming took off 1 base at V and 4 bases at J, with 13 bases between the two ends. In DNA, the CDR3 is TGCGCCAGCAGCCAAGTCGGGGTTTACGCCTATGGCTACACCTTC. Protein sequence: CASSQVGVYAYGYTF.

The gene calls are TRBV4-3 and TRBJ2-7, with 11 nucleotides matching TRBD1. This CDR3 has 16 amino acids. From germline, CDR1 is LGHNA and CDR2 YSLEER. Trimming removed 1 base from V and 4 bases from J; junction bases left unmatched: 6. The CDR3 region has the DNA TGCGCCAGCAGCCAAGCTGGGGGACAGGGGGGATACGAGCAGTACTTC. It translates to CASSQAGGQGGYEQYF.

The gene calls are TRBV30 and TRBJ1-1; perhaps TRBD1 as D (6 bases). V lost 3 bases and J lost 0, with 20 bases in between. The germline gives CDR1 GTSNPN, CDR2 SVGIG (reference sequence). CDR3 length equals 17 residues. The CDR3 protein is CAWSRIDPGQLNTEAFF. In nucleotides, the CDR3 is TGTGCCTGGAGCAGAATAGATCCGGGACAACTGAACACTGAAGCTTTCTTT.

The chain joins TRBV7-3 to TRBJ2-2, with D possibly being TRBD2 (6 bases). CDR3 length equals 19 residues. Trimming removed 2 bases at V and 4 bases at J, with 23 bases between. Germline loops: CDR1 SGHTA, CDR2 FQGTGA. The DNA for the CDR3 is TGTGCCAGCAGCTTAGATTCGGCGATGGGCGGGATCGGCACCGGGGAGCTGTTTTTT. Translation gives CASSLDSAMGGIGTGELFF.

The chain recombines TRBV19 with TRBJ1-1; D unclear. Between the trimmed V and J ends, which lost 3 bases and 1 base, there was a span of 6 bases. CDR1 and CDR2 from the germline V gene are LNHDA and SQIVND (reference sequence). The CDR3 covers 13 residues. This CDR3 reads CASSITENTEAFF. As DNA, the CDR3 is TGTGCCAGTAGTATTACAGAGAACACTGAAGCTTTCTTT.

V gene TRBV24-1 combines with J gene TRBJ2-6; 7 nucleotides match TRBD2. Germline V CDR1 and CDR2: KGHDR, SFDVKD. The trim removed 4 bases at V and 2 bases at J, leaving 4 bases unmatched. CDR3 length: 16 residues. CDR3 nucleotides: TGTGCCACCAGTGACGACCGGGGGGCTGGGGCCAACGTCCTGACTTTC. It encodes CATSDDRGAGANVLTF.

The rearrangement links TRBV11-2 to TRBJ2-5; D perhaps matches TRBD1 (6 bases). The V gene lost 0 bases and the J gene lost 9 bases, with 11 bases spanning the gap. CDR3 length: 13 amino acids. In germline, CDR1 is SGHAT, CDR2 FQNNGV. The CDR3 coding sequence is TGTGCCAGCAGCTTAGATCCCGGACAGCCCCAGTACTTC. Its translation is CASSLDPGQPQYF.

The chain recombines TRBV7-9 with TRBJ1-3; no clear D. The CDR3 runs 14 residues. The germline CDR1 and CDR2 sequences are SEHNR and FQNEAQ (reference sequence). V gave up 2 bases and J gave up 4 bases, with 9 bases separating them. The CDR3 here is CASSLLMGGNTIYF. CDR3 DNA sequence: TGTGCCAGCAGCTTATTGATGGGCGGAAACACCATATATTTT. The full variable domain, in which reference TRBV7-9 and TRBJ1-3 provide the parts outside the CDR3, is DTGVSQNPRHKITKRGQNVTFRCDPISEHNRLYWYRQTLGQGPEFLTYFQNEAQLEKSRLLSDRFSAERPKGSFSTLEIQRTEQGDSAMYLCASSLLMGGNTIYFGEGSWLTVV.

The chain uses TRBV18 and TRBJ2-3, with D tentatively TRBD1 (6 bases). Germline assignment: CDR1 KGHSH and CDR2 LQKENI. There are 16 residues in the CDR3. The V end was cut by 1 base, the J end by 0 bases, with 11 bases between. CDR3 bases: TGTGCCAGCTCACCACTTCAGGGGACGAGCACAGATACGCAGTATTTT. Protein: CASSPLQGTSTDTQYF. The full variable domain, its missing parts supplied by reference TRBV18 and TRBJ2-3, is NAGVMQNPRHLVRRRGQEARLRCSPMKGHSHVYWYRQLPEEGLKFMVYLQKENIIDESGMPKERFSAEFPKEGPSILRIQQVVRGDSAAYFCASSPLQGTSTDTQYFGPGTRLTVL.

The genes are TRBV7-2 and TRBJ1-5; TRBD1 might be the D (5 bases). The CDR3 sequence is 16 residues long. V was trimmed by 5 bases and J by 0 bases, leaving 14 bases between them. Germline CDR1 SGHTA, CDR2 FQGNSA. CDR3 nucleotide sequence: TGTGCCAGCAGCCCCAGGGCAGGAGATAGCAATCAGCCCCAGCATTTT. Its translation is CASSPRAGDSNQPQHF. The full variable domain, in which reference TRBV7-2 and TRBJ1-5 provide the parts outside the CDR3, is GAGVSQSPSNKVTEKGKDVELRCDPISGHTALYWYRQSLGQGLEFLIYFQGNSAPDKSGLPSDRFSAERTGGSVSTLTIQRTQQEDSAVYLCASSPRAGDSNQPQHFGDGTRLSIL.

V is TRBV28 and J is TRBJ1-1, with no clear D. The germline V gene has CDR1 MDHEN and CDR2 SYDVKM. The CDR3 has 16 amino acids. Trimming shortened V by 11 bases and J by 4 bases, and 26 bases separated the two germline ends. The DNA for the CDR3 is TGTGCCTCTCCCGCCCCCGGTCAACCGTCGGGCACTGAAGCTTTCTTT. It translates to CASPAPGQPSGTEAFF.

This clone was seen only once. This chain joins TRBV11-3 and TRBJ1-1; D call uncertain. Trimming removed 4 bases at V and 4 bases at J, with 13 bases between. CDR3 length equals 14 residues. Germline V CDR1 and CDR2: SGHNT, YENEEA. DNA of the CDR3: TGTGCCAGCAGCTCAAACCGGTATAGCACTGAAGCTTTCTTT. It encodes CASSSNRYSTEAFF.

This clone was seen a single time. This chain links TRBV11-2 with TRBJ1-4; TRBD1 is a possible D gene (6 bases). CDR1 and CDR2 (germline): SGHAT, FQNNGV. The V end lost 4 bases, the J end lost 4 bases, and 13 bases lay between the germline ends. The CDR3 is 15 amino acids. CDR3 in amino acids: CASSSAGTRNEKLFF. The CDR3 coding sequence is TGTGCCAGCAGCTCAGCCGGGACACGTAATGAAAAACTGTTTTTT.

The CDR3 bases are TGTGCCTGGAGTGTCCGTCAGTTCAGCTACGAGCAGTACTTC. This codes for CAWSVRQFSYEQYF. The rearrangement uses TRBV30 and TRBJ2-7; no definite D call. V was clipped by 0 bases and J by 3 bases, with 12 bases between them. This CDR3 is built from 14 residues. Germline V CDR1 and CDR2: GTSNPN, SVGIG (reference sequence).

The chain carries TRBV7-9 and TRBJ1-4; perhaps TRBD1 as D (5 bases). This CDR3 region has 15 residues. From germline, CDR1 is SEHNR and CDR2 FQNEAQ (reference sequence). Trimming took off 3 bases at V and 7 bases at J, with 15 bases between the two ends. The CDR3 nucleotides read TGTGCCAGCAGCTTGGACGGGACGCGGGGTGAAAAACTGTTTTTT. Its translation is CASSLDGTRGEKLFF.

This chain joins TRBV9 and TRBJ2-3, with a tentative D call TRBD2 (7 bases). The V end lost 0 bases, the J end lost 2 bases, and 10 bases lay between the germline ends. CDR3 length: 15 residues. Germline V CDR1 and CDR2: SGDLS, YYNGEE. CDR3 in DNA: TGTGCCAGCAGCGTAGGCGGGGGCTACACAGATACGCAGTATTTT. As protein: CASSVGGGYTDTQYF.

The gene calls are TRBV11-2 and TRBJ1-1; 8 positions match TRBD1. This CDR3 has 15 amino acids. CDR1 SGHAT and CDR2 FQNNGV come from the germline V gene. Trimming cost V 6 bases and J 0 bases; bases outside gene matches: 6. The CDR3 spells CASRDWTGMNTEAFF. The CDR3 DNA reads TGTGCCAGCAGGGATTGGACAGGGATGAACACTGAAGCTTTCTTT.

The genes are TRBV18 and TRBJ2-5; TRBD2 matches 9 bases. Germline assignment: CDR1 KGHSH and CDR2 LQKENI. The CDR3 totals 16 residues. After removal of 3 bases from V and 4 bases from J, the junction contained 9 bases not matched to a gene. In DNA form, the CDR3 reads TGTGCCAGCTCACCCCGACTAGCGGAGTATATAGAGACCCAGTACTTC. This encodes CASSPRLAEYIETQYF.

The chain carries TRBV2 and TRBJ1-2; D gene unclear. Germline loops: CDR1 SNHLY, CDR2 FYNNEI. V was shortened by 11 bases and J by 3 bases, with 25 bases between the two germline ends. This CDR3 spans 16 amino acids. This CDR3 is CALITRELGGDYGYTF. The CDR3 DNA reads TGTGCCCTAATAACCCGGGAACTCGGAGGCGACTATGGCTACACCTTC.

The chain links TRBV29-1 to TRBJ2-2; tentatively, D is TRBD1 (6 bases). CDR3 length: 15 residues. Trimming left V 6 bases short and J 3 bases short, with 17 bases between. Looked up from germline, CDR1 is SQVTM and CDR2 is ANQGSEA. The CDR3 protein is CSVSTGPAYTGELFF. CDR3 nucleotide sequence: TGCAGCGTGTCCACAGGGCCCGCCTACACCGGGGAGCTGTTTTTT.

The V and J genes are TRBV27 and TRBJ1-2; tentative D call: TRBD1 (5 bases). The CDR3 loop spans 12 amino acids. The V gene lost 3 bases and the J gene lost 8 bases, with 10 bases spanning the gap. Germline V gene data show CDR1 as MNHEY and CDR2 as SMNVEV (reference sequence). CDR3 sequence (DNA): TGTGCCAGCAGTTTCCGGGGGACGGGCTACACCTTC. Translation gives CASSFRGTGYTF.

This clone has only a few counts. This chain uses TRBV11-3 with TRBJ2-1; 7 positions agree with TRBD1. The CDR3 covers 17 residues. Germline assignment: CDR1 SGHNT and CDR2 YENEEA. Unmatched junction bases numbered 10, after V lost 0 bases and J lost 5 bases. This chain's CDR3 is CASSLEGGRAANNEQFF. CDR3 nucleotides: TGTGCCAGCAGCTTAGAAGGGGGCCGTGCGGCGAACAATGAGCAGTTCTTC.

The rearrangement uses TRBV5-4 and TRBJ1-4; D perhaps matches TRBD1 (6 bases). V lost 5 bases and J lost 5, with 10 bases in between. This CDR3 has 13 residues. Germline loops: CDR1 SGHNT, CDR2 YYREEE (reference sequence). This CDR3 is CASRRQDNEKLFF. The DNA for the CDR3 is TGTGCCAGCAGACGACAGGACAATGAAAAACTGTTTTTT.